The present T cell receptor beta chain was sequenced within a study of CD8 T cells in Susac syndrome. V dropped 0 bases and J dropped 5 bases, with 7 bases sitting between them. In germline, CDR1 is SGDLS, CDR2 YYNGEE. This CDR3 spans 13 amino acids. Random hexamers were used to reverse transcribe the RNA input (about 0.5 to 1 ug). The CDR3 of TCR beta was amplified by immunoSEQ multiplex PCR across 54 Vbeta and 13 Jbeta. Each CDR3 protein is one row after TCRdb ran MiXCR on the immunoSEQ multiplex PCR reads. The table includes fewer than 300,000 distinct CDR3 sequences, 85% detected once. Sequencing of TCR beta was performed on blood CD8+ T cells and on blood CD4+ T cells. The patients serving as multiple sclerosis controls were treatment-naive. They had stable or active relapsing-remitting disease and fulfilled revised McDonald criteria. TEMRA cells underwent FACS enrichment and CD8+ and CD4+ T cells underwent negative isolation.

V and J are TRBV9 and TRBJ2-3; D not resolved. The source of this sequence is a human donor with multiple sclerosis. The source material was CD8+ T cells from PBMCs. The CDR3 DNA is TGTGCCAGCAGCGTAGGCTGGGGAGATACGCAGTATTTT. As protein: CASSVGWGDTQYF.